This entry concerns a single T cell receptor (beta chain). The sample originates from a study of identical twins. TCRdb itself ran the 5' RACE reads through MiXCR, one entry per CDR3 protein. The sample has around 530,000 distinct CDR3 sequences, around 15% seen once. V was pared by 3 bases and J by 5 bases, with 14 bases between. The CDR3 covers 16 residues. The germline gives CDR1 MNHEY, CDR2 SVGAGI. The same data also contributed to another study, on yellow fever vaccine responses in identical twins.

This receptor was taken from a woman aged 18-35 years in good health. The chain combines TRBV6-5 with TRBJ1-6, with D perhaps matching TRBD1 (5 bases). Sequencing was carried out using CD4+ T cells sorted from blood. CDR3: CASSYSNRGDNSPLHF. The CDR3 DNA reads TGTGCCAGCAGTTATTCTAACCGGGGGGATAATTCACCCCTCCACTTT.